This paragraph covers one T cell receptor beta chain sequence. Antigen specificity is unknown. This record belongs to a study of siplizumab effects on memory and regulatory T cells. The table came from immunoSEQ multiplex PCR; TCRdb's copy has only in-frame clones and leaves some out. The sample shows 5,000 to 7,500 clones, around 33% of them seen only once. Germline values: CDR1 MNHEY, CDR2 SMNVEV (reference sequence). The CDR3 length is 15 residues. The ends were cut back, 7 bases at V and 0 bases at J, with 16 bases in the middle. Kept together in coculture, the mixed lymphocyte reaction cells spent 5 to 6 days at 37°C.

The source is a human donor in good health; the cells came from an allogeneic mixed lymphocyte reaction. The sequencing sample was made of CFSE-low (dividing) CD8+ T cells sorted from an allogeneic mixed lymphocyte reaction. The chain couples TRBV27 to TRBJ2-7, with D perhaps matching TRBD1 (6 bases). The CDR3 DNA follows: TGTGCCAGCACCACCTACGTAGGGGGCTCCTACGAGCAGTACTTC. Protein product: CASTTYVGGSYEQYF.